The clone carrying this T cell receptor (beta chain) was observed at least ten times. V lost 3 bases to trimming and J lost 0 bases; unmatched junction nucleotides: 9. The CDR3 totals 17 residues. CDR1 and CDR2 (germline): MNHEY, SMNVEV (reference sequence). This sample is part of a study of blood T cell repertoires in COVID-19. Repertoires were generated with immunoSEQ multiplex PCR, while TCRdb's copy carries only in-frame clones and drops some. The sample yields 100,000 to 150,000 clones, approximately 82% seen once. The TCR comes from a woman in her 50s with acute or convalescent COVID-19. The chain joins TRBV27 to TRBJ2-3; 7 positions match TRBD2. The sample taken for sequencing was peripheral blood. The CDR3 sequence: CASSFWLGAGSTDTQYF. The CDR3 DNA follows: TGTGCCAGCAGTTTTTGGTTAGGAGCGGGAAGCACAGATACGCAGTATTTT.